At least ten counts were recorded for the clone carrying this T cell receptor beta chain. The antigen remains unidentified. This record belongs to a study of blood T cells in healthy people across ages. Study-wide results and caveats: PBMC samples, being unsorted, prevented any conclusive comparison of naive and antigen-experienced cells.

Healthy Caucasian individuals from Russia aged about 6 to 95 were enrolled as donors. Sample-barcoded 5' priming and a J-beta primer mix drove a second PCR of about 6 to 11 cycles. TCRdb fed the 5' RACE reads into MiXCR, producing one record per CDR3 protein. Among roughly 800,000 distinct CDR3 sequences, roughly 64% were seen once, and the ten largest hold roughly 22%. Sequencing used blood. The TCR comes from a man aged 25 to 40 in good health.

In nucleotides, the CDR3 is TGTGCCAGCAGGGGACAGGGAGAGACCCAGTACTTC. This translates into CASRGQGETQYF. The rearrangement links TRBV6-5 to TRBJ2-5; 9 nucleotides agree with TRBD1. The V and J ends lost 6 bases and 4 bases, in that order; junction bases with no gene match: 0. CDR1 is MNHEY and CDR2 is SVGAGI in the germline V gene. This CDR3 contains 12 residues.